The 28 T cell receptor beta chains below were found in one sample sequenced in a study of cytomegalovirus exposure and HLA in healthy donors (dated by TCRdb to about 2017). The method was the immunoSEQ multiplex PCR assay. A mixture of 60 forward primers for TCR Vbeta segments and 13 reverse primers for TCR Jbeta segments was used in the multiplex PCR. TCRdb holds this immuneACCESS table with in-frame rearrangements only. Some clones are missing; in checked studies, unresolved V genes explain under half, and the rest has no known cause. The sample includes tens of thousands of clones, with around 75% observed a single time. Of the sample, about 14% falls within the top ten clones. The specimen was PBMCs. The receptors were gathered from a woman aged 40 to 49 in good health and CMV-seropositive.

CDR3 in amino acids: CATSRAGQGSGEQYF. CDR3 DNA: TGTGCCACCAGCAGAGCGGGACAGGGGTCGGGAGAGCAGTACTTC. This sequence joins TRBV15 and TRBJ2-7; the match to TRBD1 covers 10 bases. Germline assignment: CDR1 LNHNV and CDR2 YYDKDF (reference sequence). This CDR3 has 15 residues. Trimming took 1 base from V and 7 from J; bases not matched to a gene: 7.

This chain links TRBV5-8 with TRBJ1-5; perhaps TRBD1 as D (6 bases). The CDR3 contains 16 residues. Germline V gives CDR1 SGHTS, CDR2 YDEGEE. Trimming pared 0 bases from V and 3 bases from J, leaving 13 bases between. CDR3 region: CASSLAGRGANQPQHF. In DNA form, the CDR3 reads TGTGCCAGCAGCTTGGCCGGTCGGGGGGCCAATCAGCCCCAGCATTTT.

V is TRBV10-3 and J is TRBJ2-3, with 8 bases lining up with TRBD1. The germline CDR1 and CDR2 sequences are ENHRY and SYGVKD. The junction had 2 bases not matched to a gene; V was cut back by 9 bases and J by 3 bases. The CDR3 has 12 amino acids. The DNA of the CDR3 is TGTGCCATTTGGACAGGGACAGATACGCAGTATTTT. This codes for CAIWTGTDTQYF.

The CDR3 nucleotides are TGTGCCAGCAGGGCACGACCCTCGGGGACTGAAGCTTTCTTT. Its protein is CASRARPSGTEAFF. J is TRBJ1-1 and V is TRBV27; D is unresolved. Trimming stripped 6 bases from V and 5 bases from J, with 16 bases between. CDR3 length equals 14 residues. CDR1 and CDR2 from the germline V gene are MNHEY and SMNVEV (reference sequence).

This chain uses TRBV5-1 with TRBJ2-7; a weak D match, TRBD2 (5 bases). Germline CDR1 SGHRS, CDR2 YFSETQ. With 4 bases removed from V and 6 bases from J, the gap between germline ends came to 11 bases. This CDR3 has 12 residues. The CDR3 sequence is CASSHIEGEQYF. The CDR3 coding sequence is TGCGCCAGCAGCCACATAGAGGGCGAGCAGTACTTC.

This chain connects TRBV6-5 to TRBJ1-2; D is unresolved. CDR3 length equals 15 residues. V was cut by 7 bases and J by 8 bases, with 23 bases left in between. Per germline, CDR1 MNHEY and CDR2 SVGAGI. The chain's CDR3 is CASTHRRPPLWGYTF. The DNA for the CDR3 is TGTGCCAGCACCCATCGGCGGCCGCCTTTGTGGGGCTACACCTTC.

The chain couples TRBV18 to TRBJ2-1, with 7 bases lining up with TRBD1. The length of the CDR3 is 17 residues. The junction had 13 bases not matched to a gene; V was cut back by 0 bases and J by 8 bases. Germline CDR1 and CDR2: KGHSH and LQKENI. The CDR3 coding sequence is TGTGCCAGCTCACCACCGACAGGGAGTCTCCTCAGCGATGAGCAGTTCTTC. It encodes CASSPPTGSLLSDEQFF.

The chain joins TRBV7-8 to TRBJ2-7, with TRBD2 identical over 10 bases. Germline V CDR1 and CDR2: SGHVS, FQNEAQ. V trimming: 5 bases; J trimming: 3 bases; junction bases outside the gene matches: 4. The CDR3 contains 14 residues. The CDR3 loop is CASSELAGSYEQYF. CDR3 DNA: TGTGCCAGCAGCGAACTAGCGGGAAGCTACGAGCAGTACTTC. Together with reference TRBV7-8 and TRBJ2-7, the CDR3 gives the full variable domain: GAGVSQSPRYKVAKRGQDVALRCDPISGHVSLFWYQQALGQGPEFLTYFQNEAQLDKSGLPSDRFFAERPEGSVSTLKIQRTQQEDSAVYLCASSELAGSYEQYFGPGTRLTVT.

V gene TRBV28 combines with J gene TRBJ1-5, with D unclear. The V and J ends lost 2 bases and 7 bases respectively, with 6 bases between them. Germline values: CDR1 MDHEN, CDR2 SYDVKM. CDR3 size: 12 residues. The CDR3 nucleotides are TGTGCCAGCAGTTTAGCTAGCCAGCCCCAGCATTTT. It encodes CASSLASQPQHF.

The V and J genes are TRBV7-9 and TRBJ2-1; D is uncertain. V was clipped by 0 bases and J by 1 base, with 10 bases between them. CDR1 SEHNR and CDR2 FQNEAQ come from the germline V gene (reference sequence). There are 16 residues in the CDR3. The CDR3 loop is CASSLAGSFSYNEQFF. The CDR3 coding sequence is TGTGCCAGCAGCTTAGCGGGCTCTTTTTCCTACAATGAGCAGTTCTTC. Full variable domain (missing parts from reference TRBV7-9 and TRBJ2-1): DTGVSQNPRHKITKRGQNVTFRCDPISEHNRLYWYRQTLGQGPEFLTYFQNEAQLEKSRLLSDRFSAERPKGSFSTLEIQRTEQGDSAMYLCASSLAGSFSYNEQFFGPGTRLTVL.

The rearrangement joins TRBV19 to TRBJ2-7; D possibly corresponds to TRBD2 (6 bases). Trimming removed 5 bases at V and 3 bases at J, with 17 bases between. Germline-derived CDR1 and CDR2 are LNHDA and SQIVND (reference sequence). This CDR3 has 15 residues. CDR3 loop: CASSPRRGGNYEQYF. DNA for the CDR3: TGTGCCAGTAGTCCCAGGAGGGGCGGGAACTACGAGCAGTACTTC.

The chain links TRBV11-2 to TRBJ2-3; D not certain. Germline lookup yields CDR1 SGHAT and CDR2 FQNNGV. The V end was cut by 8 bases, the J end by 2 bases, with 8 bases between. There are 12 residues in the CDR3. The CDR3 DNA follows: TGTGCCAGCCGCTGGGCCACAGATACGCAGTATTTT. As protein: CASRWATDTQYF. The complete variable domain, with remaining parts taken from reference TRBV11-2 and TRBJ2-3, reads EAGVAQSPRYKIIEKRQSVAFWCNPISGHATLYWYQQILGQGPKLLIQFQNNGVVDDSQLPKDRFSAERLKGVDSTLKIQPAKLEDSAVYLCASRWATDTQYFGPGTRLTVL.

V usage is TRBV18 and J usage is TRBJ1-1, with 9 bases aligning to TRBD1. Losses at the gene ends were 3 bases for V and 6 bases for J; bases not matched to a gene: 8. Germline CDR1 and CDR2: KGHSH and LQKENI. The length of the CDR3 is 15 residues. This CDR3 reads CASSPKEQGASEAFF. CDR3 nucleotides: TGTGCCAGCTCACCCAAGGAACAGGGGGCCTCTGAAGCTTTCTTT.

A single count supports this clone. The rearrangement uses TRBV7-2 and TRBJ1-5; 9 nucleotides match TRBD1. Germline CDR1 is SGHTA and CDR2 is FQGNSA. This CDR3 spans 16 amino acids. V was clipped by 4 bases and J by 7 bases; unmatched bases: 11. The CDR3, as DNA: TGTGCCAGCAGCTCCCCTGCCGGGACAGGGAGGCAGCCCCAGCATTTT. It specifies CASSSPAGTGRQPQHF.

The chain joins TRBV11-2 to TRBJ2-2; 9 bases fit TRBD2. CDR3 size: 15 residues. The junction had 5 bases not matched to a gene; V was cut back by 5 bases and J by 4 bases. CDR1 is SGHAT, CDR2 FQNNGV, per germline. The CDR3 bases are TGTGCCAGCAGCCCGGGACTAGCTCGCACCGGGGAGCTGTTTTTT. Translating it yields CASSPGLARTGELFF.

This clone was seen a few times. The rearrangement joins TRBV4-2 to TRBJ1-1; TRBD1 matches 7 bases. Per germline, CDR1 LGHNA and CDR2 YNFKEQ. Germline trimming cut 0 bases from V and 1 base from J; bases unmatched to any gene: 14. CDR3 size: 19 residues. The chain's CDR3 is CASSQEYGDSFRANTEAFF. The CDR3, as DNA: TGTGCCAGCAGCCAAGAATACGGGGACAGTTTTCGTGCGAACACTGAAGCTTTCTTT.

The chain uses TRBV29-1 and TRBJ2-4; TRBD2 agrees at 11 bases. The CDR3 runs to 16 residues. Germline assignment: CDR1 SQVTM and CDR2 ANQGSEA. Trimming took 3 bases from V and 0 from J; bases not matched to a gene: 4. CDR3 nucleotide sequence: TGCAGCGTTGATAGCGGGGGGGGAAGAGCCAAAAACATTCAGTACTTC. Amino acid sequence: CSVDSGGGRAKNIQYF.

The genes are TRBV4-1 and TRBJ1-5; no clear D. This CDR3 contains 15 residues. V was pared by 1 base and J by 1 base, with 8 bases between. Germline V CDR1 and CDR2: MGHRA, YSYEKL. CDR3 amino acids: CASSQGTGSNQPQHF. Written as DNA, the CDR3 is TGCGCCAGCAGCCAAGGGACGGGGAGCAATCAGCCCCAGCATTTT.

The V gene is TRBV13, the J gene TRBJ1-1; D is unclear. The germline gives CDR1 PRHDT, CDR2 FYEKMQ (reference sequence). Trimming cost V 1 base and J 1 base, with 4 bases left between them. This CDR3 has 13 amino acids. CDR3 protein: CASSLAKNTEAFF. The CDR3 DNA reads as TGTGCCAGCAGCTTAGCCAAGAACACTGAAGCTTTCTTT.

This chain joins TRBV30 and TRBJ2-5, with a possible D match to TRBD2 (5 bases). Trimming took 4 bases from V and 5 from J, leaving 26 bases between them. The CDR3 totals 17 residues. Germline V gene data show CDR1 as GTSNPN and CDR2 as SVGIG (reference sequence). DNA for the CDR3: TGTGCCTGGACTACTTCCCGGGTCCCAGGCTCGGGGGAGACCCAGTACTTC. The encoded protein is CAWTTSRVPGSGETQYF.

The genes are TRBV6-6 and TRBJ2-1; 8 nucleotides align to TRBD1. Germline V gives CDR1 MNHNY, CDR2 SVGAGI (reference sequence). V lost 5 bases to trimming and J lost 0 bases; unmatched junction nucleotides: 3. The CDR3 spans 15 residues. In DNA form, the CDR3 reads TGTGCCAGCAGTGCACAGGGGGGCTCCTACAATGAGCAGTTCTTC. It codes for CASSAQGGSYNEQFF.

This rearrangement joins TRBV6-5 to TRBJ1-5, with 11 nucleotides matching TRBD1. V shed 8 bases and J 6 bases; nucleotides not matched to a gene: 3. CDR1 is MNHEY and CDR2 is SVGAGI in the germline V gene. The CDR3 totals 13 residues. CDR3 DNA: TGTGCCAGCGGGACAGGGGGAAGTCAGCCCCAGCATTTT. Its translation: CASGTGGSQPQHF.

V gene TRBV7-8 combines with J gene TRBJ1-3; D unresolved. Germline V CDR1 and CDR2: SGHVS, FQNEAQ. V gave up 1 base and J gave up 1 base, with 14 bases separating them. The CDR3 is 17 amino acids. The CDR3 protein is CASSLGYTVKSGNTIYF. CDR3 nucleotide sequence: TGTGCCAGCAGCTTAGGTTATACGGTAAAATCTGGAAACACCATATATTTT.

V and J are TRBV28 and TRBJ1-1; D perhaps matches TRBD1 (5 bases). With 3 bases removed from V and 4 bases from J, the gap between germline ends came to 9 bases. CDR3 length: 13 residues. Germline V gene data show CDR1 as MDHEN and CDR2 as SYDVKM. CDR3 DNA sequence: TGTGCCAGCAGTTTTCAGGGTCGCACTGAAGCTTTCTTT. It codes for CASSFQGRTEAFF.

The chain carries TRBV4-2 and TRBJ2-3; 12 positions agree with TRBD1. This CDR3 contains 15 residues. CDR1 LGHNA and CDR2 YNFKEQ come from the germline V gene. The junction had 4 bases not matched to a gene; V was cut back by 5 bases and J by 4 bases. The CDR3 spells CASSGGQGASDTQYF. In DNA, the CDR3 is TGTGCCAGCAGCGGGGGACAGGGGGCATCAGATACGCAGTATTTT.

J is TRBJ2-1 and V is TRBV11-2; 12 bases are shared with TRBD2. V lost 5 bases and J lost 9; bases outside the gene matches: 8. Germline CDR1 and CDR2: SGHAT and FQNNGV. This CDR3 contains 15 residues. CDR3 coding DNA: TGTGCCAGCAGCCCGCGGACTAGCGGGGCGTTTGAGCAGTTCTTC. Its translation is CASSPRTSGAFEQFF.

This clone was detected a few times. This sequence joins TRBV27 and TRBJ2-3; no firm D call. Germline CDR1 MNHEY, CDR2 SMNVEV (reference sequence). The CDR3 extends over 14 amino acids. Between the trimmed V and J ends, which lost 7 bases and 0 bases, there was a span of 11 bases. In DNA form, the CDR3 reads TGTGCCAGCACCCGTCAAACTAGCACAGATACGCAGTATTTT. It translates to CASTRQTSTDTQYF.

CDR3 sequence: CASTETVNTEAFF. As DNA, the CDR3 is TGTGCCAGCACCGAGACAGTGAACACTGAAGCTTTCTTT. The chain is built from TRBV2 and TRBJ1-1; a possible D gene is TRBD1 (5 bases). The V end was cut by 7 bases, the J end by 0 bases, with 9 bases between. The CDR3 loop spans 13 amino acids. Per the germline V gene, CDR1 is SNHLY and CDR2 is FYNNEI.